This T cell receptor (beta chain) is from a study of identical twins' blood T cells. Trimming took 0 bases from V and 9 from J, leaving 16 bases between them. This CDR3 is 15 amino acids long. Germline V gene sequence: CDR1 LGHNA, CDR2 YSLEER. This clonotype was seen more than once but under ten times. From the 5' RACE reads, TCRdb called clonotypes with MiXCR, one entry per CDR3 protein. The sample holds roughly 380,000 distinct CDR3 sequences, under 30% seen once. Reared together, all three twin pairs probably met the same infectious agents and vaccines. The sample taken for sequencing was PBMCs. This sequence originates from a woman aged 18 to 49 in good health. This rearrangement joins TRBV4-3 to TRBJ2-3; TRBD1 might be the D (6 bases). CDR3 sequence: CASSQEVEVGGTQYF. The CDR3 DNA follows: TGCGCCAGCAGCCAAGAAGTGGAAGTTGGGGGCACGCAGTATTTT.